Below are 24 T cell receptor beta chains sequenced from a single sample in a study of blood T cell repertoires in COVID-19. Using immunoSEQ multiplex PCR, the repertoire was profiled, and TCRdb retains in-frame clones only, with some absent. The repertoire holds approximately 320,000 clones, with 87% as singletons. The source material was PBMCs or T cells enriched from blood (not recorded which). These receptors originate from a woman under 30 who had recovered from COVID-19.

The gene calls are TRBV28 and TRBJ1-3; D uncertain. V gave up 4 bases and J gave up 3 bases, with 7 bases separating them. CDR1 is MDHEN and CDR2 is SYDVKM in the germline V gene. The CDR3 extends over 13 amino acids. CDR3 bases: TGTGCCAGCAGTTCAACAGATGGAAACACCATATATTTT. As protein: CASSSTDGNTIYF.

The rearrangement links TRBV3-1 (or the pseudogene TRBV3-2) to TRBJ1-1; 7 nucleotides agree with TRBD1. The junction had 16 bases not matched to a gene; V was cut back by 3 bases and J by 12 bases. From germline, CDR1 is LGHDT and CDR2 YNNKEL (reference sequence). The CDR3 is 15 amino acids. The CDR3 DNA sequence: TGTGCCAGCAGCCATGGACAGGATAAACGTTTGTTACCTTTCTTT. It yields the protein CASSHGQDKRLLPFF.

V usage is TRBV27 and J usage is TRBJ2-5; D gene ambiguous. The CDR3 length is 13 residues. Deletions cut 1 base from V and 7 bases from J, with 10 bases between. CDR1 MNHEY and CDR2 SMNVEV come from the germline V gene (reference sequence). The DNA of the CDR3 is TGTGCCAGCAGTTTATTCCCCGCGGCGACCCAGTACTTC. This encodes CASSLFPAATQYF.

The chain employs TRBV6-5 and TRBJ2-2, with D possibly being TRBD2 (6 bases). This CDR3 has 16 amino acids. Trimming cost V 2 bases and J 4 bases, with 14 bases left between them. CDR1 MNHEY and CDR2 SVGAGI come from the germline V gene. The CDR3 loop is CASSYRARRGTGELFF. CDR3 coding DNA: TGTGCCAGCAGTTACCGGGCCCGGAGGGGCACCGGGGAGCTGTTTTTT.

The rearrangement uses TRBV7-9 and TRBJ1-1, with TRBD1 identical over 7 bases. CDR3 size: 15 residues. The trim removed 4 bases at V and 0 bases at J, leaving 5 bases unmatched. The germline CDR1 and CDR2 sequences are SEHNR and FQNEAQ (reference sequence). CDR3 amino acids: CASSSHRGVNTEAFF. CDR3 sequence (DNA): TGTGCCAGCAGCTCCCACAGGGGCGTGAACACTGAAGCTTTCTTT.

This chain connects TRBV27 to TRBJ2-2, with 9 nucleotides matching TRBD1. The germline V gene encodes CDR1 MNHEY and CDR2 SMNVEV (reference sequence). J gave up 1 base and V 4 bases, and 13 bases lay outside the gene matches. This CDR3 region has 19 residues. CDR3 amino acids: CASSSPNRGRRLNTGELFF. CDR3 nucleotide sequence: TGTGCCAGCAGTTCACCGAACAGGGGGCGCCGACTGAACACCGGGGAGCTGTTTTTT.

The J gene is TRBJ1-4, the V gene TRBV15; D call uncertain. Trimming pared 0 bases from V and 4 bases from J, leaving 12 bases between. CDR1 and CDR2 from the germline V gene are LNHNV and YYDKDF (reference sequence). The CDR3 extends over 16 amino acids. The CDR3 sequence is CATSRERALDNEKLFF. Here the CDR3 DNA reads TGTGCCACCAGCAGAGAGAGGGCGCTGGATAATGAAAAACTGTTTTTT.

The chain is built from TRBV11-2 and TRBJ2-3, with 7 nucleotides matching TRBD2. Trimming at V came to 1 base and at J to 14 bases, leaving 15 bases not matched to a gene. The CDR3 has 15 residues. Germline V gene lookup returns CDR1 SGHAT and CDR2 FQNNGV. CDR3 in DNA: TGTGCCAGCAGCTTAGTGGTGCAGGGAGGGATACGCGGGTATTTT. It yields the protein CASSLVVQGGIRGYF.

The rearrangement links TRBV9 to TRBJ2-1; possible D gene TRBD1, 6 bases. The V and J ends lost 4 bases and 4 bases respectively, with 18 bases between them. Germline V gene lookup returns CDR1 SGDLS and CDR2 YYNGEE. The CDR3 contains 16 residues. CDR3 in amino acids: CASSSAGTSKYNEQFF. Here the CDR3 DNA reads TGTGCCAGCAGCTCAGCCGGGACAAGTAAATACAATGAGCAGTTCTTC.

This chain connects TRBV28 to TRBJ2-1; 9 bases are a match to TRBD2. Trimming cost V 3 bases and J 7 bases; bases outside gene matches: 7. Germline-derived CDR1 and CDR2 are MDHEN and SYDVKM. The CDR3 extends over 15 amino acids. This CDR3 reads CASSLSGREGNEQFF. The CDR3 DNA follows: TGTGCCAGCAGTTTGTCGGGGCGGGAGGGGAATGAGCAGTTCTTC.

The V gene is TRBV2, the J gene TRBJ1-2; possibly TRBD1 for D (6 bases). The length of the CDR3 is 13 residues. Trimming took off 4 bases at V and 6 bases at J, with 12 bases between the two ends. CDR1 and CDR2 from the germline V gene are SNHLY and FYNNEI. The CDR3 DNA is TGTGCCAGCAGTGTGTTACAGGGCGATGGCTACACCTTC. This encodes CASSVLQGDGYTF. Full variable domain (outside the CDR3, taken from reference TRBV2 and TRBJ1-2): EPEVTQTPSHQVTQMGQEVILRCVPISNHLYFYWYRQILGQKVEFLVSFYNNEISEKSEIFDDQFSVERPDGSNFTLKIRSTKLEDSAMYFCASSVLQGDGYTFGSGTRLTVV.

The chain's CDR3 is CASSSRDRLHEQYF. In DNA, the CDR3 is TGTGCCAGCAGTTCAAGAGACAGGCTCCACGAGCAGTACTTC. The chain recombines TRBV28 with TRBJ2-7, with D perhaps matching TRBD1 (6 bases). Deletions cut 4 bases from V and 5 bases from J, with 15 bases between. Germline assignment: CDR1 MDHEN and CDR2 SYDVKM. CDR3 length equals 14 residues.

This chain joins TRBV5-1 and TRBJ1-2; D gene ambiguous. With 2 bases removed from V and 6 bases from J, the gap between germline ends came to 14 bases. This CDR3 contains 14 residues. Germline V lookup: CDR1 SGHRS, CDR2 YFSETQ. CDR3 nucleotides: TGCGCCAGCAGCTTATCCTCCGGGAAGAATGGCTACACCTTC. Protein: CASSLSSGKNGYTF.

V usage is TRBV4-2 and J usage is TRBJ2-7, with 8 bases lining up with TRBD2. CDR3 size: 17 residues. The germline V gene has CDR1 LGHNA and CDR2 YNFKEQ. Germline trimming cut 4 bases from V and 2 bases from J; bases unmatched to any gene: 13. The CDR3 DNA reads TGTGCCAGCAGCCTCCGACAAATAGCGGGGCCAACCTACGAGCAGTACTTC. This gives the protein CASSLRQIAGPTYEQYF.

The gene calls are TRBV29-1 and TRBJ1-2, with 9 bases aligning to TRBD1. With V trimmed by 5 bases and J by 4 bases, 2 bases remained unmatched. Germline-derived CDR1 and CDR2 are SQVTM and ANQGSEA. This CDR3 region has 12 residues. CDR3 loop: CSVNRGPYGYTF. Here the CDR3 DNA reads TGCAGCGTTAACAGGGGGCCCTATGGCTACACCTTC.

Only one count was recorded for this clone. The chain employs TRBV19 and TRBJ1-1; 10 positions match TRBD1. The CDR3 consists of 15 residues. V gave up 5 bases and J gave up 5 bases; unmatched junction bases: 8. In germline, CDR1 is LNHDA, CDR2 SQIVND (reference sequence). The CDR3 DNA reads TGTGCCAGTAGTTTAACCGGGACAGGGGAGACTGAAGCTTTCTTT. Amino acids: CASSLTGTGETEAFF.

The J gene is TRBJ1-5, the V gene TRBV9; tentatively, D is TRBD1 (6 bases). Germline CDR1 and CDR2: SGDLS and YYNGEE. The ends were cut back, 0 bases at V and 1 base at J, with 14 bases in the middle. The CDR3 runs to 17 residues. CDR3 sequence (DNA): TGTGCCAGCAGCGTAGAATCGGGGGGCGGAAGCAATCAGCCCCAGCATTTT. Its protein is CASSVESGGGSNQPQHF.

CDR3 coding DNA: TGTGCCAGCAGACGGGGGACCGACTCCTACAATGAGCAGTTCTTC. This codes for CASRRGTDSYNEQFF. V and J are TRBV4-2 and TRBJ2-1, with D possibly TRBD2 on 6 matching bases. CDR3 length: 15 residues. Germline V gene lookup returns CDR1 LGHNA and CDR2 YNFKEQ. Trimming pared 6 bases from V and 0 bases from J, leaving 12 bases between.

This chain joins TRBV28 and TRBJ2-1; tentative D call: TRBD2 (6 bases). Germline CDR1 MDHEN, CDR2 SYDVKM. Deletions cut 2 bases from V and 13 bases from J, with 15 bases between. The length of the CDR3 is 13 residues. DNA for the CDR3: TGTGCCAGCAGTTTACAGGTGGAGGGAGGTCAGTTCTTC. Protein product: CASSLQVEGGQFF.

The chain uses TRBV7-2 and TRBJ1-6, with TRBD1 as a possible D gene (5 bases). From germline, CDR1 is SGHTA and CDR2 FQGNSA. The germline V and J ends were trimmed by 5 bases and 10 bases, with 24 bases remaining between them. The CDR3 is made up of 17 amino acids. This CDR3 is CASSASPRGSGGSPLHF. CDR3 nucleotides: TGTGCCAGCAGCGCGTCCCCGCGGGGGAGCGGAGGATCACCCCTCCACTTT.

The chain is built from TRBV5-1 and TRBJ2-7; 8 positions agree with TRBD2. Losses at the gene ends were 0 bases for V and 3 bases for J; bases not matched to a gene: 5. CDR1 and CDR2 (germline): SGHRS, YFSETQ. The CDR3 consists of 15 residues. The DNA for the CDR3 is TGCGCCAGCAGCTTGGAACTAGCGGTAGGCTACGAGCAGTACTTC. Its translation is CASSLELAVGYEQYF.

The chain is built from TRBV7-3 and TRBJ2-7; D is possibly TRBD1 (5 bases). Trimming pared 0 bases from V and 7 bases from J, leaving 16 bases between. Germline V CDR1 and CDR2: SGHTA, FQGTGA. The CDR3 totals 15 residues. CDR3 loop: CASSLTAGPPLEQYF. CDR3 DNA sequence: TGTGCCAGCAGCTTAACCGCAGGGCCCCCCTTGGAGCAGTACTTC.

V gene TRBV28 combines with J gene TRBJ1-2; D unresolved. V gave up 5 bases and J gave up 2 bases, with 12 bases separating them. The CDR3 extends over 14 amino acids. Looked up from germline, CDR1 is MDHEN and CDR2 is SYDVKM. The CDR3 bases are TGTGCCAGCAGTCCGTTTGGAGGGAACTATGGCTACACCTTC. Residues: CASSPFGGNYGYTF.

The V and J genes are TRBV7-3 and TRBJ1-2, with 7 bases matching TRBD1. CDR1 is SGHTA and CDR2 is FQGTGA in the germline V gene. The V and J ends lost 5 bases and 8 bases, in that order; junction bases with no gene match: 11. This CDR3 has 14 amino acids. The CDR3 loop reads CASSPGAGGRGYTF. In DNA form, the CDR3 reads TGTGCCAGCAGCCCCGGGGCAGGGGGAAGGGGCTACACCTTC.